These 29 T cell receptor beta chains share one sample of origin, sequenced in a study of blood T cells in healthy people across ages. Next came a second PCR, run for about 7 to 11 cycles, which used a sample-barcoded 5' primer along with a J-beta primer mix. MiXCR, applied by TCRdb to the 5' RACE reads, yields one record per CDR3 protein. The table includes around 1,600,000 distinct CDR3 sequences, roughly two fifths detected once. The sequenced sample was blood. Source of these receptors: a woman aged 18-35 years in good health.

The V gene is TRBV27, the J gene TRBJ2-7; 7 bases align to TRBD1. This CDR3 region has 14 residues. CDR1 and CDR2 from the germline V gene are MNHEY and SMNVEV (reference sequence). V shed 8 bases and J 2 bases; nucleotides not matched to a gene: 9. CDR3 sequence reads: CASGRDRETYEQYF. DNA for the CDR3: TGTGCCAGCGGTCGAGACAGGGAAACCTACGAGCAGTACTTC.

V is TRBV20-1 and J is TRBJ2-5; TRBD2 agrees at 13 bases. The J segment lost 11 bases and the V segment lost 4 bases, leaving 13 bases of the junction unmatched. The CDR3 contains 15 residues. CDR1 and CDR2 from the germline V gene are DFQATT and SNEGSKA (reference sequence). CDR3 nucleotide sequence: TGCAGTGCTACGGGACTAGCGGGGCCGGGAAATGAGCAGTACTTC. Translation: CSATGLAGPGNEQYF.

This clonotype appeared a few times. The chain couples TRBV27 to TRBJ1-2, with D hard to call. The V gene's germline CDR1 is MNHEY and CDR2 SMNVEV (reference sequence). There are 14 residues in the CDR3. The germline V and J ends were trimmed by 1 base and 1 base, with 7 bases remaining between them. CDR3 protein: CASSLYNSNYGYTF. Written as DNA, the CDR3 is TGTGCCAGCAGTTTATACAATAGTAACTATGGCTACACCTTC.

Points on this clonotype: At one of its ends the junction is not consistent with the germline gene, which may arise from a read error. The chain employs TRBV7-2 and TRBJ1-2; no firm D call. The germline CDR1 and CDR2 sequences are SGHTA and FQGNSA. The length of the CDR3 is 15 residues. The CDR3 protein is CASSLANSANYDYTF. The CDR3 nucleotides read TGTGCCAGCAGCTTAGCGAACAGCGCTAACTATGACTACACCTTC.

This chain links TRBV29-1 with TRBJ2-1, with TRBD2 identical over 8 bases. Trimming removed 6 bases from V and 4 bases from J; junction bases left unmatched: 8. This CDR3 spans 14 amino acids. Germline assignment: CDR1 SQVTM and CDR2 ANQGSEA. The CDR3 sequence: CSVPGGGYYNEQFF. The CDR3 coding sequence is TGCAGCGTCCCCGGGGGGGGGTATTACAATGAGCAGTTCTTC.

A few counts support this clonotype. The V gene is TRBV13, the J gene TRBJ2-3, with 10 bases matching TRBD1. V trimming: 5 bases; J trimming: 8 bases; junction bases outside the gene matches: 10. The CDR3 sequence is 15 residues long. CDR1 and CDR2 from the germline V gene are PRHDT and FYEKMQ (reference sequence). The CDR3: CASSHPGQGIRTQYF. For the CDR3, the DNA is TGTGCCAGCAGCCATCCGGGACAGGGGATTCGTACGCAGTATTTT.

The chain uses TRBV28 and TRBJ2-5; D might be TRBD1 (6 bases). CDR3 length: 15 residues. The germline V and J ends were trimmed by 5 bases and 11 bases, with 24 bases remaining between them. Germline-derived CDR1 and CDR2 are MDHEN and SYDVKM. CDR3 region: CASSLLSRSHREQYF. The CDR3 bases are TGTGCCAGCAGTCTCCTCTCCCGGTCCCACAGGGAGCAGTACTTC.

This clonotype was detected only a few times. The V gene is TRBV12-3 or TRBV12-4, the J gene TRBJ2-1, with D perhaps matching TRBD1 or TRBD2 (5 bases each). The J call could be wrong; TRBJ2-7 is a better fit for the DNA end. This CDR3 spans 14 amino acids. The CDR3 sequence is CASSFTGANNEQYF. As DNA, the CDR3 is TGTGCCAGCAGTTTTACCGGGGCCAACAATGAGCAGTACTTC.

V is TRBV5-1 and J is TRBJ1-1; possible D gene TRBD1, 5 bases. The V gene's germline CDR1 is SGHRS and CDR2 YFSETQ. V was shortened by 8 bases and J by 1 base, with 12 bases between the two germline ends. There are 13 residues in the CDR3. The CDR3 region has the DNA TGCGCCAGTAACAGACAGCCGAACACTGAAGCTTTCTTT. This sequence encodes CASNRQPNTEAFF.

This clonotype has a single count. The rearrangement joins TRBV12-3 or TRBV12-4 to TRBJ2-1, with 7 positions matching TRBD1. V trimming: 5 bases; J trimming: 8 bases; junction bases outside the gene matches: 3. This CDR3 has 12 residues. CDR3 bases: TGTGCCAGCAGTCAGGGGGTCGATGAGCAGTTCTTC. It translates to CASSQGVDEQFF.

The sample holds many counts of this clonotype. V gene TRBV18 combines with J gene TRBJ2-3, with no clear D. Deletions cut 0 bases from V and 3 bases from J, with 4 bases between. In germline, CDR1 is KGHSH, CDR2 LQKENI. CDR3 size: 13 residues. Here the CDR3 reads CASSPPATDTQYF. Written as DNA, the CDR3 is TGTGCCAGCTCACCACCTGCTACAGATACGCAGTATTTT.

The chain recombines TRBV29-1 with TRBJ2-2; D might be TRBD1 (7 bases). The germline V and J ends were trimmed by 4 bases and 1 base, with 16 bases remaining between them. Looked up from germline, CDR1 is SQVTM and CDR2 is ANQGSEA. The CDR3 covers 16 residues. The CDR3 is CSVGGVGTVNTGELFF. The CDR3 DNA follows: TGCAGCGTTGGCGGGGTTGGGACAGTGAACACCGGGGAGCTGTTTTTT.

The chain is built from TRBV5-1 and TRBJ1-2; no reliable D call. Germline CDR1 SGHRS, CDR2 YFSETQ. The germline V and J ends were trimmed by 4 bases and 4 bases, with 14 bases remaining between them. The CDR3 length is 14 residues. The CDR3 is CASSVAGGIYGYTF. CDR3 bases: TGCGCCAGCAGCGTGGCTGGAGGTATCTATGGCTACACCTTC.

The CDR3 DNA sequence: TGTGCCAGCAGCTTTAGTGTGTGGAATGAGCAGTACTTC. This translates into CASSFSVWNEQYF. The J gene is TRBJ2-5, the V gene TRBV7-8; D gene ambiguous. The CDR3 length is 13 residues. Germline-derived CDR1 and CDR2 are SGHVS and FQNEAQ. V dropped 3 bases and J dropped 11 bases, with 16 bases sitting between them.

The chain uses TRBV4-3 and TRBJ2-1; 8 nucleotides align to TRBD1. The CDR3 is 16 residues long. The V gene end was trimmed by 4 bases and the J gene end by 8 bases; junction bases not matched to a gene: 13. Germline V CDR1 and CDR2: LGHNA, YSLEER. The CDR3 loop is CASSRIAGQGHDEQFF. The CDR3 region has the DNA TGCGCCAGCAGCCGAATTGCTGGACAGGGTCATGATGAGCAGTTCTTC.

The chain combines TRBV9 with TRBJ2-5; the match to TRBD2 covers 7 bases. With 6 bases clipped from V and 11 bases from J, the junction kept 13 bases outside the gene matches. CDR1 and CDR2 from the germline V gene are SGDLS and YYNGEE. The CDR3 length is 13 residues. CDR3: CASNQGGGNEQYF. The CDR3 bases are TGTGCCAGCAACCAAGGCGGGGGAAATGAGCAGTACTTC.

A remark on this clonotype: An end of the junction differs from the germline gene, which may be a read error. The chain recombines TRBV6-5 with TRBJ2-1; tentatively, D is TRBD2 (6 bases). This CDR3 comprises 12 residues. Germline loops: CDR1 MNHEY, CDR2 SVGAGI. DNA of the CDR3: TGTACCAGCAGTATGGGGGGCAATGAGCAGTTCTTC. Its translation is CTSSMGGNEQFF.

This clonotype was seen more than once but under ten times. The V gene is TRBV29-1, the J gene TRBJ1-1; D is ambiguous. From germline, CDR1 is SQVTM and CDR2 ANQGSEA. Trimming stripped 4 bases from V and 7 bases from J, with 10 bases between. The length of the CDR3 is 11 residues. CDR3 bases: TGCAGCGTTGTTGGTTACATTGAAGCTTTCTTT. Its translation is CSVVGYIEAFF.

The chain links TRBV7-2 to TRBJ2-5, with D hard to call. The J call is uncertain, as TRBJ2-7 better fits the DNA end. This CDR3 spans 12 amino acids. Germline V gives CDR1 SGHTA, CDR2 FQGNSA. Here the CDR3 DNA reads TGTGCCAGCAGCTTAGGAGTTCCCGAGCAGTACTTC. This gives the protein CASSLGVPEQYF.

This chain uses TRBV28 with TRBJ1-5, with D perhaps matching TRBD1 (6 bases). The germline V gene has CDR1 MDHEN and CDR2 SYDVKM. With 1 base removed from V and 1 base from J, the gap between germline ends came to 11 bases. CDR3 length equals 16 residues. CDR3 sequence (DNA): TGTGCCAGCAGTTTATCGGGCAGGGGAAGCAATCAGCCCCAGCATTTT. Its translation is CASSLSGRGSNQPQHF.

This clonotype showed up many times. The germline gene is not matched at one end of the junction; a read error may be the cause. The chain carries TRBV5-1 and TRBJ2-3; D assignment may be TRBD1 or TRBD2 (6 bases each). This CDR3 has 15 residues. Germline-derived CDR1 and CDR2 are SGHRS and YFSETQ. CDR3 sequence (DNA): TGTGCCAGCAGCCTAGATAGGGGGGACACAGATACGCAGTATTTT. Amino acids: CASSLDRGDTDTQYF.

The chain links TRBV9 to TRBJ2-5; no definite D call. CDR3 length: 14 amino acids. Germline V gives CDR1 SGDLS, CDR2 YYNGEE. Trimming took off 0 bases at V and 5 bases at J, with 11 bases between the two ends. In nucleotides, the CDR3 is TGTGCCAGCAGCGTAGCAAGGTTTGGGGAGACCCAGTACTTC. It codes for CASSVARFGETQYF.

This chain connects TRBV7-2 to TRBJ1-2; a possible D gene is TRBD1 (5 bases). The ends were cut back, 5 bases at V and 6 bases at J, with 19 bases in the middle. In germline, CDR1 is SGHTA, CDR2 FQGNSA. The length of the CDR3 is 15 residues. The CDR3 DNA follows: TGTGCCAGCAGCACAAAAGGCCAGGGATTGGATGGCTACACCTTC. It specifies CASSTKGQGLDGYTF.

In this sample, this clonotype turned up a few times. The chain has TRBV3-1 and TRBJ1-1; possibly TRBD1 for D (5 bases). Looked up from germline, CDR1 is LGHDT and CDR2 is YNNKEL (reference sequence). Trimming pared 3 bases from V and 11 bases from J, leaving 16 bases between. This CDR3 comprises 13 residues. The CDR3 bases are TGTGCCAGCAGCCAGGGGACGTCCATCGGGGCTTTCTTT. It encodes CASSQGTSIGAFF.

There are a few counts of this clonotype. V usage is TRBV28 and J usage is TRBJ2-4, with 7 bases fitting TRBD1. This CDR3 has 14 residues. The germline CDR1 and CDR2 sequences are MDHEN and SYDVKM. The J segment lost 7 bases and the V segment lost 5 bases, leaving 8 bases of the junction unmatched. The CDR3: CASSPRTGPNIQYF. The CDR3 nucleotides are TGTGCCAGCAGTCCACGGACAGGCCCTAACATTCAGTACTTC.

The chain links TRBV18 to TRBJ2-1, with 12 bases aligning to TRBD1. Germline lookup yields CDR1 KGHSH and CDR2 LQKENI. The CDR3 sequence is 13 residues long. V shed 3 bases, J shed 15 bases, and the junction held 6 bases outside the gene matches. The CDR3 DNA reads TGTGCCAGCTCACCCGGGACAGGGGGCGCTTGGTTCTTC. This gives the protein CASSPGTGGAWFF.

The table lists this clonotype with many counts. The rearrangement joins TRBV27 to TRBJ2-1; no reliable D call. Germline V lookup: CDR1 MNHEY, CDR2 SMNVEV (reference sequence). The CDR3 has 16 residues. With 2 bases removed from V and 2 bases from J, the gap between germline ends came to 13 bases. CDR3 loop: CASSLGRAVPYNEQFF. The DNA for the CDR3 is TGTGCCAGCAGTTTAGGTCGAGCTGTACCCTACAATGAGCAGTTCTTC.

V usage is TRBV6-5 and J usage is TRBJ2-1; the match to TRBD2 covers 8 bases. This CDR3 is built from 14 residues. The germline CDR1 and CDR2 sequences are MNHEY and SVGAGI. The V segment lost 6 bases and the J segment 4 bases; nucleotides outside the gene matches: 5. The CDR3 DNA reads TGTGCCAGCAGAATAGCGGGAAGTTACAATGAGCAGTTCTTC. Translation: CASRIAGSYNEQFF.

The chain links TRBV5-6 to TRBJ2-7, with TRBD2 as a possible D gene (6 bases). Germline assignment: CDR1 SGHDT and CDR2 YYEEEE. V was pared by 0 bases and J by 0 bases, with 10 bases between. The length of the CDR3 is 15 residues. The DNA of the CDR3 is TGTGCCAGCAGCTTGGGCAGGGAGGTCTCCTACGAGCAGTACTTC. Translating it yields CASSLGREVSYEQYF.